The clone carrying this T cell receptor beta chain was detected a few times. This specimen belongs to a study of T cell changes during pregnancy in multiple sclerosis. The table came from immunoSEQ multiplex PCR; TCRdb's copy has only in-frame clones and leaves some out. Found here are over 90,000 clones, 92% of them singletons; the top ten hold 0.8% to 1%. Sample: peripheral blood, taken after pregnancy. The sequence was obtained from a female donor with multiple sclerosis, enrolled in a pregnancy study.

CDR3 DNA: TGTGCCAGCAGTCCTGGGCGAGGGCTAGCCAAAAACATTCAGTACTTC. It specifies CASSPGRGLAKNIQYF. The V and J genes are TRBV14 and TRBJ2-4, with D possibly being TRBD2 (5 bases). Trimming took off 6 bases at V and 0 bases at J, with 15 bases between the two ends. The germline V gene has CDR1 SGHDN and CDR2 FVKESK. CDR3 length equals 16 residues.